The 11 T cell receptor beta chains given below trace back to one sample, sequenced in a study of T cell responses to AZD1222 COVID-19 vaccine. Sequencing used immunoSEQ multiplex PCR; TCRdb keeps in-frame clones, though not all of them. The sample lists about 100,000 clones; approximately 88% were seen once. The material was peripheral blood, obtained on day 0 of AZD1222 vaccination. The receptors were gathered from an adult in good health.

The CDR3 nucleotides read TGTGCCAGCAGCGGACAATCTAGCGTCCCATCCTACGAGCAGTACTTC. This translates into CASSGQSSVPSYEQYF. V is TRBV9 and J is TRBJ2-7, with a weak D call TRBD2 (6 bases). This CDR3 is built from 16 residues. V was cut by 3 bases and J by 1 base, with 17 bases left in between. Germline V CDR1 and CDR2: SGDLS, YYNGEE.

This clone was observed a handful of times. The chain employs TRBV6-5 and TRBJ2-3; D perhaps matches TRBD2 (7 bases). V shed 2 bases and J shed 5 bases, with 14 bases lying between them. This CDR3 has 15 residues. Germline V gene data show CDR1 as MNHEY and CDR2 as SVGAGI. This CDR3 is CASSYGPGGQDTQYF. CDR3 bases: TGTGCCAGCAGTTACGGCCCCGGGGGGCAAGATACGCAGTATTTT.

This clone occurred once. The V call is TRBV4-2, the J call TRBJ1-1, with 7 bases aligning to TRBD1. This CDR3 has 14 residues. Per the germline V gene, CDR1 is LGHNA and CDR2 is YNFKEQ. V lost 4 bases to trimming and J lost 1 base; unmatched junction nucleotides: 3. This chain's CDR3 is CASSPRTGNTEAFF. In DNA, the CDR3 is TGTGCCAGCAGCCCTCGGACAGGGAACACTGAAGCTTTCTTT.

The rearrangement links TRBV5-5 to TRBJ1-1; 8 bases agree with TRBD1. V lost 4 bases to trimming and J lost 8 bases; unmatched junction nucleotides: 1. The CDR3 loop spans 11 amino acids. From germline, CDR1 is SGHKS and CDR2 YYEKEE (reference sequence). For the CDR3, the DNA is TGTGCCAGCAGCCGGGACAGGGAAGCTTTCTTT. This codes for CASSRDREAFF.

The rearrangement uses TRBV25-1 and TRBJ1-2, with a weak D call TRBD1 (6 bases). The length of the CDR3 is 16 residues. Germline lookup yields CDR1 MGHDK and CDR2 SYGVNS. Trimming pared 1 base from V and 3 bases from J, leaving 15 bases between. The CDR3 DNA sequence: TGTGCCAGCAGTGAATTACAAGGGGGGATGGACTATGGCTACACCTTC. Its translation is CASSELQGGMDYGYTF.

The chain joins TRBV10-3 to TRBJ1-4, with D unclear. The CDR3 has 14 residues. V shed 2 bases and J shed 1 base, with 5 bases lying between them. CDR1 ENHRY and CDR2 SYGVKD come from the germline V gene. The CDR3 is CAISEGRTNEKLFF. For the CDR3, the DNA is TGTGCCATCAGTGAGGGGAGAACTAATGAAAAACTGTTTTTT.

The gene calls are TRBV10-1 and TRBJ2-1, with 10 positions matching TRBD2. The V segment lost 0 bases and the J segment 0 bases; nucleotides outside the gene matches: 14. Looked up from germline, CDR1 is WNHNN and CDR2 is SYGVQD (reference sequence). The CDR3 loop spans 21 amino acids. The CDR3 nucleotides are TGCGCCAGCAGTGAGTCGAACGGCCTAGCGGGAGCCCCAGACTCCTACAATGAGCAGTTCTTC. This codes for CASSESNGLAGAPDSYNEQFF.

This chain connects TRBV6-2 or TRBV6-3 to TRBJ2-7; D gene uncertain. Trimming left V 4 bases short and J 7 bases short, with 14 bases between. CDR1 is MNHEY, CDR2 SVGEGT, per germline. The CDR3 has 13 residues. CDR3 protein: CASSLRTPPEQYF. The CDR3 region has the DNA TGTGCCAGCAGTTTGAGGACCCCGCCAGAGCAGTACTTC.

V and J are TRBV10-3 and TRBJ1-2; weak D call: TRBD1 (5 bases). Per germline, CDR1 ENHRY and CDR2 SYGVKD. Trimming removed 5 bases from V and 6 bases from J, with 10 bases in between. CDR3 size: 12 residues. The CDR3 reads CAISSGFDGYTF. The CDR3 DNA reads TGTGCCATCAGTTCAGGGTTTGATGGCTACACCTTC.

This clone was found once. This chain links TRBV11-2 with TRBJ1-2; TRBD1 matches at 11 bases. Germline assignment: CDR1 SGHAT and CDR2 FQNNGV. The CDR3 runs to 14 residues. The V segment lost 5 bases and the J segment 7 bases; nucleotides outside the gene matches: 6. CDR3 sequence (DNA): TGTGCCAGCAGCGCCGGGACAGGGGGTGGTGGCTACACCTTC. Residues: CASSAGTGGGGYTF.

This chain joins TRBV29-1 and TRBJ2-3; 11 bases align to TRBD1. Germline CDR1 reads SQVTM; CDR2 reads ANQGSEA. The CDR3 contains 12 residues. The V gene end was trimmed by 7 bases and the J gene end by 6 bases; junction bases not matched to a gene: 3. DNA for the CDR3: TGCAGCGCCCGGGACAGGGGGGATACGCAGTATTTT. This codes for CSARDRGDTQYF.